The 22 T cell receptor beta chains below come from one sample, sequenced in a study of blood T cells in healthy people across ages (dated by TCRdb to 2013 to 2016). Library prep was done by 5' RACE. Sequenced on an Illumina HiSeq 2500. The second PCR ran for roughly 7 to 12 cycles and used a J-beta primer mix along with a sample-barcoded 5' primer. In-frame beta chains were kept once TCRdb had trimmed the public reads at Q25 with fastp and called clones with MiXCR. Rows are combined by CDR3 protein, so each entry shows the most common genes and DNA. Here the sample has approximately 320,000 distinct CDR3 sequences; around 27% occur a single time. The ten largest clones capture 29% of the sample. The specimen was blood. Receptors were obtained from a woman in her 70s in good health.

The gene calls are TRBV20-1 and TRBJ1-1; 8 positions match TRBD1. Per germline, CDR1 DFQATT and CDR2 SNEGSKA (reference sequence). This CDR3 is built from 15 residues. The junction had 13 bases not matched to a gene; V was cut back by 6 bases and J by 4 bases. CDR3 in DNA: TGCAGTGCGGAGGCCGGGACAGGTATGGGCACTGAAGCTTTCTTT. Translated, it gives CSAEAGTGMGTEAFF.

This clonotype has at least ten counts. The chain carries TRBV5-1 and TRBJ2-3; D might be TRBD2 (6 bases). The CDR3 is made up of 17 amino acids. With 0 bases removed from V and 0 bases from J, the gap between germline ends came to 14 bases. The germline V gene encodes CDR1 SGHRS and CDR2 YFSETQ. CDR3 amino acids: CASSLAGRSGSTDTQYF. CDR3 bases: TGCGCCAGCAGCTTGGCCGGCAGGAGCGGGAGCACAGATACGCAGTATTTT.

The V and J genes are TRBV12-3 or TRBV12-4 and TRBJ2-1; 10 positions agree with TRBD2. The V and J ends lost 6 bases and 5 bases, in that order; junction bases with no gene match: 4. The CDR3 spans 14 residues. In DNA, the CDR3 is TGTGCCAGCAGGGGACTAGCGAGAAACAATGAGCAGTTCTTC. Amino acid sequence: CASRGLARNNEQFF.

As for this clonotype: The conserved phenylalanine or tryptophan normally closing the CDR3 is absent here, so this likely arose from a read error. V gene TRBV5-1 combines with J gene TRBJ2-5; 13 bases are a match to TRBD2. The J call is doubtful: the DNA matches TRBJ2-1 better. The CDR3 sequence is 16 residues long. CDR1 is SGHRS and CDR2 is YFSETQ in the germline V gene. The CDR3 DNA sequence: TGCGCCAGCAGCTCAACTAGCGGGAGGGGATACAGTGAGCAGTTCTCC. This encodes CASSSTSGRGYSEQFS.

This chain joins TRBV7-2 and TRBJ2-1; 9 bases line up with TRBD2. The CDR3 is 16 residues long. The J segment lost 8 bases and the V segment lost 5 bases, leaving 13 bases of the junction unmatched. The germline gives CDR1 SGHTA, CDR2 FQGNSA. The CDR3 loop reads CASSPRGAGGLHEQFF. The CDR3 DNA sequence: TGTGCCAGCAGCCCCCGGGGTGCGGGAGGGCTACATGAGCAGTTCTTC.

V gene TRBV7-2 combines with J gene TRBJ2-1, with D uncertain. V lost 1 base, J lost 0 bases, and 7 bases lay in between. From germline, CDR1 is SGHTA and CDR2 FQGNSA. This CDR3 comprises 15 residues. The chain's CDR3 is CASSLGWSSYNEQFF. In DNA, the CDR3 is TGTGCCAGCAGCTTAGGTTGGAGCTCCTACAATGAGCAGTTCTTC. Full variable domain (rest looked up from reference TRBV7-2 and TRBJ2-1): GAGVSQSPSNKVTEKGKDVELRCDPISGHTALYWYRQSLGQGLEFLIYFQGNSAPDKSGLPSDRFSAERTGGSVSTLTIQRTQQEDSAVYLCASSLGWSSYNEQFFGPGTRLTVL.

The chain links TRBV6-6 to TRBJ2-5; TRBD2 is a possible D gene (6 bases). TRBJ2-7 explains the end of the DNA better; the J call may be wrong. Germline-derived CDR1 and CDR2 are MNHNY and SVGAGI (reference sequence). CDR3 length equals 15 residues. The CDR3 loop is CASSYSGTSAYEQYF. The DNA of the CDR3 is TGTGCCAGCAGTTACTCTGGGACTTCAGCCTACGAGCAGTACTTC.

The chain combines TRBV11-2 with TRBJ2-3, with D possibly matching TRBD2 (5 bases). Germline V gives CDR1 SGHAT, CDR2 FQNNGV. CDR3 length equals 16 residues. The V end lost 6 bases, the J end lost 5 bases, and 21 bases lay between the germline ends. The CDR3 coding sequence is TGTGCCAGCAGGTCGATGGTGAGAGGGTCGGGAGATACGCAGTATTTT. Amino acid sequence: CASRSMVRGSGDTQYF.

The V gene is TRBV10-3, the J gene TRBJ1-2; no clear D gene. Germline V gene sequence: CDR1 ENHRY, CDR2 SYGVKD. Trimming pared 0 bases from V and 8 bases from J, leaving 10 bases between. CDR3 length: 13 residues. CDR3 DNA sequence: TGTGCCATCAGTGAGTCGATAGGCCAAGGCTACACCTTC. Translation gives CAISESIGQGYTF.

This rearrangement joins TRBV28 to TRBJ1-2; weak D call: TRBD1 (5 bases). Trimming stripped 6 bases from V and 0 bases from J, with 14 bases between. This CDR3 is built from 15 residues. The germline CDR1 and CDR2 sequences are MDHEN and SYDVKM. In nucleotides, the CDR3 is TGTGCCAGCAGGGCTACAGGTGTCTCTAACTATGGCTACACCTTC. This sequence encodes CASRATGVSNYGYTF.

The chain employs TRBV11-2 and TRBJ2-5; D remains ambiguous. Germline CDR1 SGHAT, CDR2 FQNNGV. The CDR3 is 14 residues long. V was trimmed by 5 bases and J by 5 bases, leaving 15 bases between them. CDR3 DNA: TGTGCCAGCAGCCGACAAGGGAATCTGGAGACCCAGTACTTC. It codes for CASSRQGNLETQYF.

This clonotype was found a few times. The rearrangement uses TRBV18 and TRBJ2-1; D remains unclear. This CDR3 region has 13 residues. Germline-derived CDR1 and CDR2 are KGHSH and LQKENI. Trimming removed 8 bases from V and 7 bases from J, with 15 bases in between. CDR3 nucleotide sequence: TGTGCCAGCCGAACCCTTTTAAGGAATGAGCAGTTCTTC. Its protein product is CASRTLLRNEQFF.

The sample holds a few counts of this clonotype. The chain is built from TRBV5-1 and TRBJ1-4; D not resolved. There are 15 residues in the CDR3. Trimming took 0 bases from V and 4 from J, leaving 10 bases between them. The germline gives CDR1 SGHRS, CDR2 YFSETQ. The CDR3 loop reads CASSLAGSYNEKLFF. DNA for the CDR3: TGCGCCAGCAGCTTGGCTGGCAGCTATAATGAAAAACTGTTTTTT.

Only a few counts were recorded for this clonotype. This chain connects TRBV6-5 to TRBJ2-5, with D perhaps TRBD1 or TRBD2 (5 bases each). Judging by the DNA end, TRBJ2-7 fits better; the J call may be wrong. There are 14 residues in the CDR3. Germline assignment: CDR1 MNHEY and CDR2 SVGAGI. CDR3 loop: CASSAGTSETEQYF. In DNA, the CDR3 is TGTGCCAGCAGCGCCGGGACCAGCGAGACCGAGCAGTACTTC.

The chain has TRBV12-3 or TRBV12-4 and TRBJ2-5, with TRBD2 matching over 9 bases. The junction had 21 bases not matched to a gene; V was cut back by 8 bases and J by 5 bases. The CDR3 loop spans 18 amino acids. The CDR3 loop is CASARNSGRGPSQETQYF. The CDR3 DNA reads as TGTGCCAGCGCCCGAAATAGCGGGAGAGGTCCCTCCCAGGAGACCCAGTACTTC.

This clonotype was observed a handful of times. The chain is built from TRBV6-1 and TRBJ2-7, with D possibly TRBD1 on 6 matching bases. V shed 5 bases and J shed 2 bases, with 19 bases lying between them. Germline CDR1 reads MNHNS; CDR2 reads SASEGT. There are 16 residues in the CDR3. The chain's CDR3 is CASSPPGTWLPYEQYF. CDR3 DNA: TGTGCCAGCAGTCCCCCCGGGACATGGCTCCCCTACGAGCAGTACTTC.

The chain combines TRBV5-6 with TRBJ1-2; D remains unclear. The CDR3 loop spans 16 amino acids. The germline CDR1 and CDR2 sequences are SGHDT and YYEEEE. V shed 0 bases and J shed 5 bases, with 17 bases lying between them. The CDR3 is CASSLGPTGGIYGYTF. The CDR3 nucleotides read TGTGCCAGCAGCTTGGGGCCCACCGGTGGAATATATGGCTACACCTTC.

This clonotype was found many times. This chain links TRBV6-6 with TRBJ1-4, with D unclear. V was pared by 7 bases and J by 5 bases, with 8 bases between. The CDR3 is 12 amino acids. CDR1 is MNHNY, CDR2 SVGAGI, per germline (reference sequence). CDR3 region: CASTMRNEKLFF. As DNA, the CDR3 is TGTGCCAGCACTATGCGAAATGAAAAACTGTTTTTT.

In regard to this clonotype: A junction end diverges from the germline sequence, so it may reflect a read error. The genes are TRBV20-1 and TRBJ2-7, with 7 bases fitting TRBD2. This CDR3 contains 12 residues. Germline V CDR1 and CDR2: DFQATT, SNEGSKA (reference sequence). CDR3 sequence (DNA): TGCAGTGTAAGCGGGACTCACTACGGGCAGTACTTC. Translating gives CSVSGTHYGQYF.

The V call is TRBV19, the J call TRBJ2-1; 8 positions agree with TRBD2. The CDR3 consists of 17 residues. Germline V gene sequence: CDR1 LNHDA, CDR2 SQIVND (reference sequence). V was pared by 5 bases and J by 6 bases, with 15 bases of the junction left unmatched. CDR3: CASSSRWIAGTFNEQFF. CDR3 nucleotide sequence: TGTGCCAGTAGTTCTCGTTGGATAGCGGGGACTTTCAATGAGCAGTTCTTC.

The CDR3 sequence is CASAGGRSETQYF. CDR3 DNA: TGTGCCAGCGCGGGCGGGAGATCTGAGACCCAGTACTTC. V gene TRBV7-3 combines with J gene TRBJ2-5; 7 nucleotides line up with TRBD2. V lost 8 bases and J lost 5; bases outside the gene matches: 8. The CDR3 loop spans 13 amino acids. Germline V gene lookup returns CDR1 SGHTA and CDR2 FQGTGA.

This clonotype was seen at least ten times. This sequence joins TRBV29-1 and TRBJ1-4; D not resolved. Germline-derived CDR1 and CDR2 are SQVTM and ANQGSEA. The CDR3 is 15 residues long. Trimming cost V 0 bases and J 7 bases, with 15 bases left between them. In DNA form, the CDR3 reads TGCAGCGTTGAAGATCAGGCAGCTACGGGTGAAAAACTGTTTTTT. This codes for CSVEDQAATGEKLFF.